The 9 T cell receptor beta chains below were found in one sample sequenced in a study of T-cell reconstitution after alpha-beta-depleted transplantation in children. Unique molecular identifiers featured in how the TCRbeta library was prepared. TCRdb passed the PCR reads through MiXCR, listing each CDR3 protein once. The sample comprises about 440,000 distinct CDR3 sequences, approximately 41% of which are singletons, and under 35% rests with the top ten. The source was PBMCs, collected before TCRalphabeta/CD19-depleted stem cell transplant. The receptor source for this set is a girl aged 2 to 10 with aplastic anemia, due to receive a stem cell transplant.

This clonotype was counted at least ten times. The V gene is TRBV5-1, the J gene TRBJ2-7, with TRBD2 matching 7 bases. This CDR3 comprises 14 residues. Losses at the gene ends were 0 bases for V and 6 bases for J; bases not matched to a gene: 6. Germline-derived CDR1 and CDR2 are SGHRS and YFSETQ. The CDR3 nucleotides read TGCGCCAGCAGCTTGGACCGGGACTACAGCGAGCAGTACTTC. Translated: CASSLDRDYSEQYF.

This clonotype was picked up a small number of times. V and J are TRBV12-3 or TRBV12-4 and TRBJ2-7; possibly TRBD1 for D (5 bases). Between the trimmed V and J ends, which lost 2 bases and 5 bases, there was a span of 13 bases. The CDR3 is made up of 14 amino acids. CDR3 nucleotides: TGTGCCAGCAGTTTAACCAGGGCCCAAAACGAGCAGTACTTC. Translation gives CASSLTRAQNEQYF.

This clonotype was detected once. J is TRBJ1-5 and V is TRBV28, with 12 bases fitting TRBD1. The CDR3 has 18 amino acids. The V segment lost 4 bases and the J segment 4 bases; nucleotides outside the gene matches: 11. CDR1 is MDHEN, CDR2 SYDVKM, per germline. The CDR3 nucleotides are TGTGCCAGCAGTTCCTTTCGACCGGGACAGGGGGCTAATCAGCCCCAGCATTTT. It is translated as CASSSFRPGQGANQPQHF.

The chain carries TRBV7-3 and TRBJ2-3; D may match TRBD1 or TRBD2 (5 bases each). This CDR3 is 16 amino acids long. Germline CDR1 reads SGHTA; CDR2 reads FQGTGA. V was trimmed by 3 bases and J by 2 bases, leaving 15 bases between them. This CDR3 is CASSFSGQGTTDTQYF. CDR3 coding DNA: TGTGCCAGCAGCTTCTCGGGGCAGGGTACCACAGATACGCAGTATTTT. Based on the CDR3 plus reference TRBV7-3 and TRBJ2-3, the full variable domain is GAGVSQTPSNKVTEKGKYVELRCDPISGHTALYWYRQSLGQGPEFLIYFQGTGAADDSGLPNDRFFAVRPEGSVSTLKIQRTERGDSAVYLCASSFSGQGTTDTQYFGPGTRLTVL.

This clonotype was observed many times. The germline gene is not matched at one end of the junction; a read error may be the cause. V usage is TRBV5-1 and J usage is TRBJ2-5; D gene unclear. The CDR3 sequence is 14 residues long. Germline-derived CDR1 and CDR2 are SGHRS and YFSETQ. The CDR3 spells CASSLGQIQETQYF. The CDR3 DNA reads as TGTGCCAGCAGTTTAGGGCAGATCCAAGAGACCCAGTACTTC. Combining the CDR3 with reference TRBV5-1 and TRBJ2-5 gives the whole variable domain KAGVTQTPRYLIKTRGQQVTLSCSPISGHRSVSWYQQTPGQGLQFLFEYFSETQRNKGNFPGRFSGRQFSNSRSEMNVSTLELGDSALYLCASSLGQIQETQYFGPGTRLLVL.

J is TRBJ1-4 and V is TRBV29-1; D gene ambiguous. CDR1 and CDR2 (germline): SQVTM, ANQGSEA. Deletions cut 6 bases from V and 7 bases from J, with 18 bases between. The CDR3 is made up of 14 amino acids. CDR3 in amino acids: CSVATLAKREKLFF. The CDR3 coding sequence is TGCAGCGTGGCCACCCTCGCCAAGCGTGAAAAACTGTTTTTT.

With respect to this clonotype: The conserved final phenylalanine or tryptophan is absent from the CDR3, which likely points to a read error. The chain carries TRBV25-1 and TRBJ1-2; 7 bases fit TRBD1. Per the germline V gene, CDR1 is MGHDK and CDR2 is SYGVNS. V lost 4 bases to trimming and J lost 3 bases; unmatched junction nucleotides: 17. The CDR3 runs to 18 residues. CDR3 protein: CASSGGAAAGGIDYGYTL. CDR3 nucleotide sequence: TGTGCCAGCAGTGGGGGGGCAGCGGCAGGGGGGATCGACTATGGCTACACCTTG.

This clonotype was observed many times. The chain links TRBV20-1 to TRBJ2-1; TRBD2 might be the D (6 bases). The CDR3 totals 17 residues. Trimming took 0 bases from V and 8 from J, leaving 23 bases between them. Germline loops: CDR1 DFQATT, CDR2 SNEGSKA (reference sequence). CDR3 in amino acids: CSAREAPGQGGIYEQFF. The CDR3 bases are TGCAGTGCTAGAGAGGCCCCGGGGCAGGGAGGTATCTATGAGCAGTTCTTC.

In this sample, this clonotype turned up many times. The V and J genes are TRBV20-1 and TRBJ2-5, with D tentatively TRBD2 (5 bases). CDR1 is DFQATT and CDR2 is SNEGSKA in the germline V gene (reference sequence). The CDR3 runs 13 residues. The V gene lost 0 bases and the J gene lost 3 bases, with 8 bases spanning the gap. CDR3 sequence reads: CSARDTGEETQYF. The DNA of the CDR3 is TGCAGTGCTAGAGATACCGGGGAAGAGACCCAGTACTTC.